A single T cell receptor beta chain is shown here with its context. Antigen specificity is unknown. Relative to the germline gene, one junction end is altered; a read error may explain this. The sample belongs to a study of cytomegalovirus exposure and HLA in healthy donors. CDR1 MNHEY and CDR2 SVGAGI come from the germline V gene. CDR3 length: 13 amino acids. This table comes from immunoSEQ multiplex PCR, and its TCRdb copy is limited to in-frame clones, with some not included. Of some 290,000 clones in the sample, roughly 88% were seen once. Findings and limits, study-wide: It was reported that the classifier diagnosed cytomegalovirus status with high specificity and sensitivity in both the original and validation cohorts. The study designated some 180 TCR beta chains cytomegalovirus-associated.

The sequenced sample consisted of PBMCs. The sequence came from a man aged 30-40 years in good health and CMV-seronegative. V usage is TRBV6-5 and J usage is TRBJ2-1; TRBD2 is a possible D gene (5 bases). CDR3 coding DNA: TGTGCCAGCAGCTACTCGGGCGGTTGGAGGAAGTTCTTC. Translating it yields CASSYSGGWRKFF.